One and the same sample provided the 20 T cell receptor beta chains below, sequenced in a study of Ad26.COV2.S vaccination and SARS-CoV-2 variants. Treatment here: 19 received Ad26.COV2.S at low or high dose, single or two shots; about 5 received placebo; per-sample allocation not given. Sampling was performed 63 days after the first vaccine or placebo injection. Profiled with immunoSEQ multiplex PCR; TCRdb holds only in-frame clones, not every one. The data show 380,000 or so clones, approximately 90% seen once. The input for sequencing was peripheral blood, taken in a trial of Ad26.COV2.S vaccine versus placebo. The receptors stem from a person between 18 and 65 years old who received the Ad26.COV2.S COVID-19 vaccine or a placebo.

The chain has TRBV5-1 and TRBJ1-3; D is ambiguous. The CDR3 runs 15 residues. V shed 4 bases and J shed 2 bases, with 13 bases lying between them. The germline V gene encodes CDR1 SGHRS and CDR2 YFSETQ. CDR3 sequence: CASSDDTRTGNTIYF. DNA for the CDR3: TGCGCCAGCAGCGACGACACAAGGACTGGAAACACCATATATTTT.

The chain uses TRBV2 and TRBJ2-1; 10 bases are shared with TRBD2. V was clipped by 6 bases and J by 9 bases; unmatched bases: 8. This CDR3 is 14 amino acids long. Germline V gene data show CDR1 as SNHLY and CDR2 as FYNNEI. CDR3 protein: CASRTGLAAGEQFF. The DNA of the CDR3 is TGTGCCAGCAGGACCGGACTAGCGGCGGGTGAGCAGTTCTTC.

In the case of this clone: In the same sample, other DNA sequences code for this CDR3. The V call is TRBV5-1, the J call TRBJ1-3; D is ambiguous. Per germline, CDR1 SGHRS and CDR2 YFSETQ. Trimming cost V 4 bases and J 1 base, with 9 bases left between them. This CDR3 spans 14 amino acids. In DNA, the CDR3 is TGCGCCAGCAGCCTGGACCCATCTGGAAACACCATATATTTT. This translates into CASSLDPSGNTIYF.

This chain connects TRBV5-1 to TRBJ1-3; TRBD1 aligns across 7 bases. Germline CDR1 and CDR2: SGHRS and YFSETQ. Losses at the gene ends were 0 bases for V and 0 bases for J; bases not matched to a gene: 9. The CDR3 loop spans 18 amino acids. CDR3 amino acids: CASSLGPQGTGSGNTIYF. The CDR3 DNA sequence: TGCGCCAGCAGCTTGGGCCCACAGGGGACGGGCTCTGGAAACACCATATATTTT.

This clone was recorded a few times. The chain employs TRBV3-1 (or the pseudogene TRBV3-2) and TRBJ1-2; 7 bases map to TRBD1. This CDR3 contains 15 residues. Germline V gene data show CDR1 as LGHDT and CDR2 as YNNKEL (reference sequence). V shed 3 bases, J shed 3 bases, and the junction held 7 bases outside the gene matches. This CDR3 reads CASSHASTGDYGYTF. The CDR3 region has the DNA TGTGCCAGCAGCCACGCGTCCACAGGGGACTATGGCTACACCTTC.

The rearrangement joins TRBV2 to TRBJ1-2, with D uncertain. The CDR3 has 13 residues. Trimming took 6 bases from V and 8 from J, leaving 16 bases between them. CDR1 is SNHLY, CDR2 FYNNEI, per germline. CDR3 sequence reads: CASSSDTVGGYTF. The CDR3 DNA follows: TGTGCCAGCAGCTCTGACACTGTCGGGGGCTACACCTTC.

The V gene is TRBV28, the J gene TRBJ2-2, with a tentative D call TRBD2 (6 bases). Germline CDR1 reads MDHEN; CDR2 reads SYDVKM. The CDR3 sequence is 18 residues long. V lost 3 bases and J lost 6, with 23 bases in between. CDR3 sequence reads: CASSLVVGRTIGPGELFF. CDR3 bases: TGTGCCAGCAGTTTGGTCGTAGGGAGGACCATTGGGCCCGGGGAGCTGTTTTTT.

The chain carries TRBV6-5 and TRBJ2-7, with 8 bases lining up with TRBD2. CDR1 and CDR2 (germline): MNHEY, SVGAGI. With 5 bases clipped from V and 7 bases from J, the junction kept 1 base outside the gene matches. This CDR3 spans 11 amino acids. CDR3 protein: CASSRLAEQYF. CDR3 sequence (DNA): TGTGCCAGCAGTAGACTAGCGGAGCAGTACTTC.

This CDR3 reads CASSSASGVVVRYF. The DNA of the CDR3 is TGTGCCAGCAGCTCCGCTAGCGGGGTGGTTGTGCGGTATTTT. The chain carries TRBV7-9 and TRBJ2-3; TRBD2 matches 9 bases. The CDR3 runs to 14 residues. The germline gives CDR1 SEHNR, CDR2 FQNEAQ (reference sequence). V lost 4 bases to trimming and J lost 14 bases; unmatched junction nucleotides: 13. The full variable domain, with the rest looked up from reference TRBV7-9 and TRBJ2-3, is DTGVSQNPRHKITKRGQNVTFRCDPISEHNRLYWYRQTLGQGPEFLTYFQNEAQLEKSRLLSDRFSAERPKGSFSTLEIQRTEQGDSAMYLCASSSASGVVVRYFGPGTRLTVL.

As DNA, the CDR3 is TGTGCCAGCAGTTTGGGGTCCTATCAGCCCCAGCATTTT. Translated, it gives CASSLGSYQPQHF. The gene calls are TRBV27 and TRBJ1-5; D call uncertain. CDR3 length equals 13 residues. The germline CDR1 and CDR2 sequences are MNHEY and SMNVEV (reference sequence). V lost 3 bases and J lost 5, with 8 bases in between.

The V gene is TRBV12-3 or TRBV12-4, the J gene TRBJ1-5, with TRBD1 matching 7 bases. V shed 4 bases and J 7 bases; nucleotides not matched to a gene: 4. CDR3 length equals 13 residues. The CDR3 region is CASSSRQGQPQHF. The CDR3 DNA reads TGTGCCAGCAGTTCCAGACAGGGCCAGCCCCAGCATTTT.

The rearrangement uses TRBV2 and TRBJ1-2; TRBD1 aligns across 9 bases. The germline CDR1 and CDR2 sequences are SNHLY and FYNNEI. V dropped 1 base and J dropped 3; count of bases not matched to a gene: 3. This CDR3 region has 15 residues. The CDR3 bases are TGTGCCAGCAGTGAAGGACAGGGGGGTTACTATGGCTACACCTTC. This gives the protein CASSEGQGGYYGYTF.

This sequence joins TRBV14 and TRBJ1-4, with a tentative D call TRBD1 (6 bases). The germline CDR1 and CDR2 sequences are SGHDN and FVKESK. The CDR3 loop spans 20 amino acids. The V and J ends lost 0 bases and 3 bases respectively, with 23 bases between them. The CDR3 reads CASSQDFILPGGRPNEKLFF. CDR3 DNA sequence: TGTGCCAGCAGCCAAGATTTCATTCTGCCCGGGGGGCGGCCTAATGAAAAACTGTTTTTT.

DNA of the CDR3: TGTGCCAGCAGTTTAAGCGAGACTAATGAAAAACTGTTTTTT. Its translation is CASSLSETNEKLFF. The gene calls are TRBV28 and TRBJ1-4; D remains ambiguous. The ends were cut back, 2 bases at V and 2 bases at J, with 6 bases in the middle. Looked up from germline, CDR1 is MDHEN and CDR2 is SYDVKM. The CDR3 spans 14 residues.

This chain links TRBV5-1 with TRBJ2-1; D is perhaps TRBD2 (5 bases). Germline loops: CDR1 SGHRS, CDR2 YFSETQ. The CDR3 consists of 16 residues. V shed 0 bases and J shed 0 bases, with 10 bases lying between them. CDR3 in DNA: TGCGCCAGCAGCTTGGTCGGGGTTAGCTCCTACAATGAGCAGTTCTTC. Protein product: CASSLVGVSSYNEQFF.

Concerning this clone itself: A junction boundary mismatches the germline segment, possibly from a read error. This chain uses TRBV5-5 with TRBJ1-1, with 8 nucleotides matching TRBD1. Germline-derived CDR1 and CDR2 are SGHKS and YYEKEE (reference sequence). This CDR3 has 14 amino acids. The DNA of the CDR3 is TGTGCCAGCAGCTTGATACCGCAGGGGGCTGACGCTTTCTTT. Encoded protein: CASSLIPQGADAFF.

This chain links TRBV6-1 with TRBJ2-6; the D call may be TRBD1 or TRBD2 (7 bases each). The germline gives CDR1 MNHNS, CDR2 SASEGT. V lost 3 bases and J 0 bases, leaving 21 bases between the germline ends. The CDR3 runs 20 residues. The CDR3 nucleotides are TGTGCCAGCAGTGAGGGGGGATTCGACAGGGAGGGCTCTGGGGCCAACGTCCTGACTTTC. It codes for CASSEGGFDREGSGANVLTF.

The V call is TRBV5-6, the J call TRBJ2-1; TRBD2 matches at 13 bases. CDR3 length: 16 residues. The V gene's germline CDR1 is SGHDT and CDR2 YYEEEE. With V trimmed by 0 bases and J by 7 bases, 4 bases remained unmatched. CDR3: CASSLEGLAGRNEQFF. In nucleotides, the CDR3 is TGTGCCAGCAGCTTGGAGGGACTAGCGGGACGGAATGAGCAGTTCTTC.

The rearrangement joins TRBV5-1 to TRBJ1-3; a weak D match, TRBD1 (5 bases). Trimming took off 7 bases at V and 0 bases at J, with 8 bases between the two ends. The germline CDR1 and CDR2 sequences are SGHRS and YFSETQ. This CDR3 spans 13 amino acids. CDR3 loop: CASRDSSGNTIYF. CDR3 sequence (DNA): TGCGCCAGCCGCGACAGCTCTGGAAACACCATATATTTT.

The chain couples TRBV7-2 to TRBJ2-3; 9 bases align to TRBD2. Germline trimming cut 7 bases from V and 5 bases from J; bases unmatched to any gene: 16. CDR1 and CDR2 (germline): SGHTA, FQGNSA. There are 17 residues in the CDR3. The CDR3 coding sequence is TGTGCCAGCATCCTAGCCCCCTGGCGGGGGGGCGTAGATACGCAGTATTTT. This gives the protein CASILAPWRGGVDTQYF.